What follows are 22 T cell receptor beta chains derived from one specimen sequenced in a study of cytomegalovirus exposure and HLA in healthy donors. Amplification used 60 Vbeta primers and 13 Jbeta primers. The repertoire was sequenced with immunoSEQ multiplex PCR; TCRdb's copy has only in-frame clones and lacks some. The table records approximately 150,000 clones, approximately 79% of them present only once. The specimen was PBMCs. The receptors shown here come from a man in his 60s in good health and CMV-seronegative.

The chain couples TRBV4-1 to TRBJ2-5; maybe TRBD2 (5 bases). V lost 2 bases and J 1 base, leaving 8 bases between the germline ends. Germline V gene data show CDR1 as MGHRA and CDR2 as YSYEKL. There are 14 residues in the CDR3. CDR3 nucleotides: TGCGCCAGCAGCCAACGGCGGGTCCAAGAGACCCAGTACTTC. This gives the protein CASSQRRVQETQYF.

This chain links TRBV5-1 with TRBJ2-7, with D possibly TRBD1 on 6 matching bases. The length of the CDR3 is 15 residues. The ends were cut back, 1 base at V and 1 base at J, with 12 bases in the middle. Germline CDR1 SGHRS, CDR2 YFSETQ. The DNA of the CDR3 is TGCGCCAGCAGCTTGTCCATCACAGGGTCCTACGAGCAGTACTTC. Residues: CASSLSITGSYEQYF.

This chain uses TRBV4-3 with TRBJ1-1; D is ambiguous. There are 13 residues in the CDR3. V dropped 0 bases and J dropped 5 bases, with 7 bases sitting between them. Looked up from germline, CDR1 is LGHNA and CDR2 is YSLEER. The CDR3 nucleotides read TGCGCCAGCAGCCAAGAAAAGCGGACTGAAGCTTTCTTT. It codes for CASSQEKRTEAFF.

The chain employs TRBV5-4 and TRBJ2-5, with 16 bases that match TRBD2. Trimming cost V 2 bases and J 4 bases; bases outside gene matches: 8. Germline V gene lookup returns CDR1 SGHNT and CDR2 YYREEE (reference sequence). This CDR3 has 18 residues. The CDR3 sequence: CASSLPGLAGGPIETQYF. The CDR3 DNA is TGTGCCAGCAGCTTACCGGGACTAGCGGGGGGGCCGATAGAGACCCAGTACTTC.

This chain connects TRBV6-5 to TRBJ2-5; 8 positions match TRBD2. The CDR3 contains 13 residues. Germline CDR1 MNHEY, CDR2 SVGAGI. The V segment lost 8 bases and the J segment 5 bases; nucleotides outside the gene matches: 7. CDR3 DNA: TGTGCCAGCCGGGGTAGCGGGGTGGAGACCCAGTACTTC. It yields the protein CASRGSGVETQYF.

The chain has TRBV7-2 and TRBJ1-5; perhaps TRBD1 as D (6 bases). Looked up from germline, CDR1 is SGHTA and CDR2 is FQGNSA. Trimming took 3 bases from V and 4 from J, leaving 13 bases between them. This CDR3 is built from 15 residues. The CDR3 reads CASSFVAGTNQPQHF. In DNA form, the CDR3 reads TGTGCCAGCAGCTTTGTGGCAGGGACAAATCAGCCCCAGCATTTT.

The chain combines TRBV5-3 with TRBJ1-6; D gene uncertain. TRBV5-3 is an ORF, with its function uncertain. V dropped 4 bases and J dropped 0 bases, with 11 bases sitting between them. The CDR3 has 16 amino acids. The DNA of the CDR3 is TGTGCCAGAAGCAAAATAGGGAGCTCCTATAATTCACCCCTCCACTTT. This codes for CARSKIGSSYNSPLHF.

This clone was detected only a few times. The chain links TRBV6-5 to TRBJ1-4; D call uncertain. Germline assignment: CDR1 MNHEY and CDR2 SVGAGI. CDR3 length equals 14 residues. V was shortened by 5 bases and J by 7 bases, with 14 bases between the two germline ends. The CDR3: CASSPSGAGEKLFF. The CDR3 DNA reads as TGTGCCAGCAGTCCGTCGGGAGCGGGTGAAAAACTGTTTTTT.

The V and J genes are TRBV9 and TRBJ1-3, with D perhaps matching TRBD1 (6 bases). From germline, CDR1 is SGDLS and CDR2 YYNGEE. The V and J ends lost 3 bases and 0 bases respectively, with 16 bases between them. This CDR3 region has 17 residues. CDR3 amino acids: CASSAGTHTLSGNTIYF. The DNA of the CDR3 is TGTGCCAGCAGCGCCGGGACACACACCCTCTCTGGAAACACCATATATTTT.

This chain connects TRBV7-9 to TRBJ1-2, with D uncertain. V lost 5 bases, J lost 0 bases, and 16 bases lay in between. The CDR3 is made up of 16 amino acids. The germline V gene encodes CDR1 SEHNR and CDR2 FQNEAQ (reference sequence). The CDR3 region is CASSPPLAPPNYGYTF. The DNA for the CDR3 is TGTGCCAGCAGCCCTCCTCTCGCGCCCCCTAACTATGGCTACACCTTC.

The rearrangement links TRBV2 to TRBJ2-3, with TRBD2 matching over 8 bases. The CDR3 has 14 residues. Losses at the gene ends were 10 bases for V and 2 bases for J; bases not matched to a gene: 8. CDR1 is SNHLY, CDR2 FYNNEI, per germline. The chain's CDR3 is CATKAGAYTDTQYF. The CDR3 DNA reads as TGTGCCACCAAAGCGGGAGCATACACAGATACGCAGTATTTT.

In DNA form, the CDR3 reads TGTGCCAGCAAAGCGGGACAGGCAGGGGAAAAACTGTTTTTT. Protein: CASKAGQAGEKLFF. The chain recombines TRBV6-6 with TRBJ1-4; 8 bases map to TRBD1. V shed 7 bases and J 8 bases; nucleotides not matched to a gene: 9. The CDR3 covers 14 residues. Germline V gene lookup returns CDR1 MNHNY and CDR2 SVGAGI (reference sequence).

This clone was picked up one time. This chain joins TRBV7-9 and TRBJ2-2; possibly TRBD2 for D (6 bases). The CDR3 has 13 residues. In germline, CDR1 is SEHNR, CDR2 FQNEAQ (reference sequence). The V end was cut by 5 bases, the J end by 5 bases, with 9 bases between. CDR3 sequence: CASSRDFTGELFF. CDR3 DNA sequence: TGTGCCAGCAGCCGGGACTTTACCGGGGAGCTGTTTTTT.

The gene calls are TRBV28 and TRBJ2-1; 9 nucleotides agree with TRBD1. V lost 5 bases to trimming and J lost 8 bases; unmatched junction nucleotides: 4. The CDR3 sequence is 13 residues long. Germline lookup yields CDR1 MDHEN and CDR2 SYDVKM. The CDR3 region is CASSVQGADEQFF. The CDR3 coding sequence is TGTGCCAGCAGTGTACAGGGGGCGGATGAGCAGTTCTTC.

The chain has TRBV5-4 and TRBJ1-3; D unclear. Germline V gene lookup returns CDR1 SGHNT and CDR2 YYREEE (reference sequence). V was trimmed by 0 bases and J by 2 bases, leaving 9 bases between them. The CDR3 is 15 amino acids. The CDR3 loop is CASSLDPGTGNTIYF. The CDR3 DNA follows: TGTGCCAGCAGCTTGGATCCCGGGACTGGAAACACCATATATTTT.

This clone was seen only once. The chain combines TRBV15 with TRBJ2-1, with 12 bases aligning to TRBD2. Trimming cost V 1 base and J 3 bases; bases outside gene matches: 7. The germline V gene has CDR1 LNHNV and CDR2 YYDKDF (reference sequence). CDR3 length: 18 residues. DNA for the CDR3: TGTGCCACCAGCAGAGGACCGACTAGCGGGGGAGTCTACAATGAGCAGTTCTTC. It encodes CATSRGPTSGGVYNEQFF.

The chain recombines TRBV5-4 with TRBJ2-1; TRBD2 matches 8 bases. This CDR3 is built from 19 residues. The germline gives CDR1 SGHNT, CDR2 YYREEE (reference sequence). Trimming at V came to 2 bases and at J to 0 bases, leaving 13 bases not matched to a gene. Here the CDR3 reads CASSFGAGGPPSSYNEQFF. DNA for the CDR3: TGTGCCAGCAGCTTTGGTGCGGGGGGCCCCCCGAGCTCCTACAATGAGCAGTTCTTC.

The chain is built from TRBV7-2 and TRBJ2-7; 12 bases line up with TRBD2. The CDR3 loop spans 15 amino acids. Germline trimming cut 6 bases from V and 3 bases from J; bases unmatched to any gene: 6. CDR1 SGHTA and CDR2 FQGNSA come from the germline V gene. CDR3 DNA sequence: TGTGCCAGCAGTTACCTAGCGGGAGGGAACTACGAGCAGTACTTC. This encodes CASSYLAGGNYEQYF.

J is TRBJ2-5 and V is TRBV5-5, with 8 bases that match TRBD1. V dropped 0 bases and J dropped 5; count of bases not matched to a gene: 3. The germline gives CDR1 SGHKS, CDR2 YYEKEE (reference sequence). The CDR3 runs to 14 residues. CDR3 region: CASSLGTGYETQYF. The CDR3 bases are TGTGCCAGCAGCTTGGGGACAGGGTATGAGACCCAGTACTTC.

The V gene is TRBV5-1, the J gene TRBJ2-5; 9 bases align to TRBD2. The DNA end is more similar to TRBJ2-7, so the J call may be wrong. The CDR3 spans 15 residues. CDR1 is SGHRS and CDR2 is YFSETQ in the germline V gene. CDR3 coding DNA: TGCGCCAGCAGCTTGGGCCTAGCGGGGACCTACGAGCAGTACTTC. It yields the protein CASSLGLAGTYEQYF.

This clone came up a few times. This sample includes further DNA sequences coding for the same CDR3. V and J are TRBV7-9 and TRBJ1-2; TRBD1 agrees at 7 bases. This CDR3 contains 13 residues. Germline V gene sequence: CDR1 SEHNR, CDR2 FQNEAQ (reference sequence). V lost 5 bases, J lost 4 bases, and 4 bases stayed unmatched. The CDR3 region is CASSPTGIYGYTF. In DNA form, the CDR3 reads TGTGCCAGCAGCCCGACAGGGATCTATGGCTACACCTTC. Looking up the rest from reference TRBV7-9 and TRBJ1-2 gives the full variable domain: DTGVSQNPRHKITKRGQNVTFRCDPISEHNRLYWYRQTLGQGPEFLTYFQNEAQLEKSRLLSDRFSAERPKGSFSTLEIQRTEQGDSAMYLCASSPTGIYGYTFGSGTRLTVV.

The CDR3 bases are TGTGCCAGTATTTCAGGGGGTCTCCTCTCTGGAAACACCATATATTTT. The encoded protein is CASISGGLLSGNTIYF. The J gene is TRBJ1-3, the V gene TRBV19, with 7 bases fitting TRBD1. The CDR3 is 16 residues long. Germline V gives CDR1 LNHDA, CDR2 SQIVND (reference sequence). Trimming cost V 7 bases and J 0 bases; bases outside gene matches: 9.